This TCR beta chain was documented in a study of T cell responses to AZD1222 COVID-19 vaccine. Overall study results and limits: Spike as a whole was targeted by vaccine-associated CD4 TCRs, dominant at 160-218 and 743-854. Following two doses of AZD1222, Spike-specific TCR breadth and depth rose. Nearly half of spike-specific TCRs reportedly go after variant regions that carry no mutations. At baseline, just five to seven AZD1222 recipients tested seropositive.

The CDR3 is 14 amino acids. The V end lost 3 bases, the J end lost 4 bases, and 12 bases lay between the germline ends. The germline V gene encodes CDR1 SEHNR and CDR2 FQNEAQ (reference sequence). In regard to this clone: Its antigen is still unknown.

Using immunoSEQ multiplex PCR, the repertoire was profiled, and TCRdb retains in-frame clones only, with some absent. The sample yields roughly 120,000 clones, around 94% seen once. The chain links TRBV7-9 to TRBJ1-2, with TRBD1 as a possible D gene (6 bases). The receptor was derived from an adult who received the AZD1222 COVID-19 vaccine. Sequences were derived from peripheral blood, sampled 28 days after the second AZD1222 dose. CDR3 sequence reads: CASSFPQGVYGYTF. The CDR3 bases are TGTGCCAGCAGCTTCCCACAGGGAGTCTATGGCTACACCTTC.